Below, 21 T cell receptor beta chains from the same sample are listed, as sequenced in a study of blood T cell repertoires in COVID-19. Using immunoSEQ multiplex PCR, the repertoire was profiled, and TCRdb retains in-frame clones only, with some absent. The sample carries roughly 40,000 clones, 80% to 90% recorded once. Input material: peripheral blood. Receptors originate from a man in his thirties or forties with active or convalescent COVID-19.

The CDR3 loop reads CASSPPDRGRRHGYTF. The CDR3 DNA reads as TGTGCCAGCAGCCCCCCCGACAGGGGGCGCAGACATGGCTACACCTTC. The chain has TRBV5-6 and TRBJ1-2; TRBD1 agrees at 10 bases. Germline trimming cut 4 bases from V and 6 bases from J; bases unmatched to any gene: 12. Germline lookup yields CDR1 SGHDT and CDR2 YYEEEE. The CDR3 is 16 residues long. The full variable domain, completed using reference TRBV5-6 and TRBJ1-2, is DAGVTQSPTHLIKTRGQQVTLRCSPKSGHDTVSWYQQALGQGPQFIFQYYEEEERQRGNFPDRFSGHQFPNYSSELNVNALLLGDSALYLCASSPPDRGRRHGYTFGSGTRLTVV.

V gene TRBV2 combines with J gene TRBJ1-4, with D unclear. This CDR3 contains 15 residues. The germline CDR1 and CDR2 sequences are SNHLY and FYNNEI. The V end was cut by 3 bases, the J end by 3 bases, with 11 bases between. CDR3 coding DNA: TGTGCCAGCAGTGATTCGAGGGCCCCTAATGAAAAACTGTTTTTT. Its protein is CASSDSRAPNEKLFF.

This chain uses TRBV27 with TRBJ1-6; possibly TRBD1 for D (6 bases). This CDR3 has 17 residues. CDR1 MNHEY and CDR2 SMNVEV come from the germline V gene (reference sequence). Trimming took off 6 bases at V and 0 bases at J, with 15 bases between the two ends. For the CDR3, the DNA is TGTGCCAGCAGAGCAGACAGGAGGAGCTCCTATAATTCACCCCTCCACTTT. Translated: CASRADRRSSYNSPLHF.

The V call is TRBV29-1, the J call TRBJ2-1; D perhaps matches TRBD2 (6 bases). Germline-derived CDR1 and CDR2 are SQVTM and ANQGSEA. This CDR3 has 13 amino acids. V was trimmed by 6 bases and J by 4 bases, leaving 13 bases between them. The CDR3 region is CSVPGLSYNEQFF. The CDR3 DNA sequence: TGCAGCGTACCGGGACTCTCTTACAATGAGCAGTTCTTC.

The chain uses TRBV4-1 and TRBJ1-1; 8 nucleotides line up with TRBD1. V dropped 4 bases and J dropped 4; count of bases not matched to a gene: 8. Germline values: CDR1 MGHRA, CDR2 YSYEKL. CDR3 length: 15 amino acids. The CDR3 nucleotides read TGCGCCAGCAGCCCCTTAGGGACAGGAGTCACTGAAGCTTTCTTT. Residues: CASSPLGTGVTEAFF.

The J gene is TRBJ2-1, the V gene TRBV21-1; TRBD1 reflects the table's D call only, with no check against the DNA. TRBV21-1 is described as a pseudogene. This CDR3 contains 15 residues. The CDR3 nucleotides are TGTGCCAGCAGCACCCAGGGGGCGCAGGACAATGAGCAGTTCTTC. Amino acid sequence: CASSTQGAQDNEQFF.

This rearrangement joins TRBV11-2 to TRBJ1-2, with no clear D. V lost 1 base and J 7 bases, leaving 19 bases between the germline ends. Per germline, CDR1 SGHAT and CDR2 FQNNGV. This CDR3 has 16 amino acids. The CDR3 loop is CASSLVTGLGESGYTF. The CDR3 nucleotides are TGTGCCAGCAGCTTAGTAACGGGCCTCGGGGAATCTGGCTACACCTTC.

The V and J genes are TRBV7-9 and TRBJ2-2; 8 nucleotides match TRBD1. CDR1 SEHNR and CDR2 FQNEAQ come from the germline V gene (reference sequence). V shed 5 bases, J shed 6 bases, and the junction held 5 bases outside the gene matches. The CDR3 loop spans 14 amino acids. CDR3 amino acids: CASSQGAPSGELFF. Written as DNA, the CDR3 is TGTGCCAGCAGCCAGGGGGCCCCCTCCGGGGAGCTGTTTTTT.

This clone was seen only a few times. CDR3 sequence: CAISDPGQGAGNEQFF. CDR3 nucleotides: TGTGCCATCAGTGATCCCGGACAGGGGGCAGGAAATGAGCAGTTCTTC. The J gene is TRBJ2-1, the V gene TRBV10-3; 11 nucleotides line up with TRBD1. Germline V CDR1 and CDR2: ENHRY, SYGVKD. The CDR3 has 16 residues. V dropped 3 bases and J dropped 7; count of bases not matched to a gene: 8.

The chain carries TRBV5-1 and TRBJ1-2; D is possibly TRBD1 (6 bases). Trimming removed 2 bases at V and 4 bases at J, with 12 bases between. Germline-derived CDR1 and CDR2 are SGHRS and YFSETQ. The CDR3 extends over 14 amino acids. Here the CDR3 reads CASSFRTETYGYTF. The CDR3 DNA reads TGCGCCAGCAGCTTCCGGACAGAGACCTATGGCTACACCTTC. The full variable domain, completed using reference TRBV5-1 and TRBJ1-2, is KAGVTQTPRYLIKTRGQQVTLSCSPISGHRSVSWYQQTPGQGLQFLFEYFSETQRNKGNFPGRFSGRQFSNSRSEMNVSTLELGDSALYLCASSFRTETYGYTFGSGTRLTVV.

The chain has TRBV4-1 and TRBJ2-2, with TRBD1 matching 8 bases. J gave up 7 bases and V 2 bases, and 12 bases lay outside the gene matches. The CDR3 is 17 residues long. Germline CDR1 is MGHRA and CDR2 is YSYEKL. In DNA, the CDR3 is TGCGCCAGCAGCCAAACCCCACCGGACAGGGTTGGCGGGGAGCTGTTTTTT. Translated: CASSQTPPDRVGGELFF.

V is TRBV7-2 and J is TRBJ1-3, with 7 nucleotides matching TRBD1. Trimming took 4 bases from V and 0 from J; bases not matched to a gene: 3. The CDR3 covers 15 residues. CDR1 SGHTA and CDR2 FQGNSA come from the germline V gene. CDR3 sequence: CASSSGQISGNTIYF. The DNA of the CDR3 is TGTGCCAGCAGCTCGGGACAGATCTCTGGAAACACCATATATTTT.

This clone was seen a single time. CDR3 nucleotides: TGTGCCAGTAGTATAGGGGCCAGCCGTCATCAGCCCCAGCATTTT. Translation: CASSIGASRHQPQHF. The J gene is TRBJ1-5, the V gene TRBV19; D uncertain. From germline, CDR1 is LNHDA and CDR2 SQIVND (reference sequence). The CDR3 totals 15 residues. V lost 1 base and J 5 bases, leaving 12 bases between the germline ends.

The CDR3 here is CASSLGLAGPYEQYF. The CDR3 DNA is TGTGCCAGCAGCTTAGGGTTAGCGGGGCCCTACGAGCAGTACTTC. This chain links TRBV11-2 with TRBJ2-7; 8 bases agree with TRBD2. J lost 2 bases, V lost 1 base, and 4 bases had no gene match. This CDR3 is 15 amino acids long. From germline, CDR1 is SGHAT and CDR2 FQNNGV.

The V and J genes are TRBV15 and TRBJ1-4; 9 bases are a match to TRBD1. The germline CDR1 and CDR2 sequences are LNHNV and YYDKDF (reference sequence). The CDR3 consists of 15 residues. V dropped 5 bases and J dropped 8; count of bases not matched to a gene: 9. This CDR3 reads CATSGTDRGGEKLFF. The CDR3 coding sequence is TGTGCCACCAGCGGAACGGACAGGGGAGGCGAAAAACTGTTTTTT.

The CDR3 reads CASSPGQHNEKLFF. CDR3 nucleotides: TGTGCCAGCAGCCCAGGGCAGCATAATGAAAAACTGTTTTTT. V is TRBV6-6 and J is TRBJ1-4; TRBD1 is a possible D gene (5 bases). From germline, CDR1 is MNHNY and CDR2 SVGAGI (reference sequence). Trimming removed 6 bases from V and 4 bases from J, with 12 bases in between. The CDR3 contains 14 residues.

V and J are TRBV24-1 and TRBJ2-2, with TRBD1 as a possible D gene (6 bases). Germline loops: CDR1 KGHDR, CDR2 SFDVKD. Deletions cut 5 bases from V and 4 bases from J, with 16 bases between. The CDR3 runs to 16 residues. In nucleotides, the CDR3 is TGTGCCACCAGTGTACCAGGGGCCCTGAGCACCGGGGAGCTGTTTTTT. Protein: CATSVPGALSTGELFF.

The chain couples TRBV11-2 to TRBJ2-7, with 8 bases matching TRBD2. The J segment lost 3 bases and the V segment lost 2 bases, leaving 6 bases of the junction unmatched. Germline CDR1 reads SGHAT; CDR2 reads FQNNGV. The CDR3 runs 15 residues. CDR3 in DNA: TGTGCCAGCAGCTTAACTAGACTAGCGAGCTACGAGCAGTACGTC. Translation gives CASSLTRLASYEQYV.

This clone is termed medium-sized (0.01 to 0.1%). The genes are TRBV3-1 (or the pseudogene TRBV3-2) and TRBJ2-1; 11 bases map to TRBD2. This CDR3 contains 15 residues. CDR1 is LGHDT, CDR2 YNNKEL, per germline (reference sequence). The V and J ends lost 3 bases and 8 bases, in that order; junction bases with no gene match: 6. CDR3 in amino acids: CASSHILAGDHEQFF. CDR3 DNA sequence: TGTGCCAGCAGCCATATACTAGCGGGAGACCATGAGCAGTTCTTC.

The CDR3 DNA reads TGTGCCAGCAGTTACGACAGGGGCCCAAATTCACCCCTCCACTTT. Its protein is CASSYDRGPNSPLHF. The V gene is TRBV6-5, the J gene TRBJ1-6, with 8 bases lining up with TRBD1. The trim removed 2 bases at V and 7 bases at J, leaving 4 bases unmatched. The V gene's germline CDR1 is MNHEY and CDR2 SVGAGI. This CDR3 spans 15 amino acids.

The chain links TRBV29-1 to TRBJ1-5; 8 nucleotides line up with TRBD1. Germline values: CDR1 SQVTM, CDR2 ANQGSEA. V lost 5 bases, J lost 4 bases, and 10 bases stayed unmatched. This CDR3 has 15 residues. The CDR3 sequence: CSVSQGAGSNQPQHF. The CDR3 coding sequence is TGCAGCGTTTCCCAGGGGGCAGGGAGTAATCAGCCCCAGCATTTT.